The rows below give T cell receptor beta chains drawn from one sample of a study of CD8 T cells in ankylosing spondylitis. Each CDR3 protein is one row after TCRdb ran MiXCR on the 5' RACE reads. Among roughly 120,000 distinct CDR3 sequences listed, roughly 13% were seen once. The sequenced sample consisted of blood, either unsorted or a sorted T cell fraction (not recorded which). The receptors originated from a female donor with ankylosing spondylitis or in good health (not recorded which). CDR3s include the opening cysteine and the closing phenylalanine or tryptophan. A D gene is named only where the DNA matches it firmly. Rows give clone size only sometimes, using once, few, many, or a class for an expanded clone.

TRBV6-7	many	TRBJ2-7	TRBD1	TGTGCCAGACCGGGACAGAAATACTACGAGCAGTACTTC	CARPGQKYYEQYF
TRBV11-1	many	TRBJ1-6	.	TGTGCCAGCAGCTACCGTGATAATTCACCCCTCCACTTT	CASSYRDNSPLHF
TRBV6-1	.	TRBJ2-7	.	TGTGCCAGCAGAGGGACATCCCCCTACGAGCAGTACTTC	CASRGTSPYEQYF
TRBV7-9	.	TRBJ1-2	.	TGTGCCAGCAGCCCCCCGGGAGGGAAGTACGGCTACACCTTC	CASSPPGGKYGYTF
TRBV11-2	few	TRBJ2-5	.	TGTGCCAGCGGTCAGGGATTTGACCCCACCGAGACCCAGTACTTC	CASGQGFDPTETQYF
TRBV30	.	TRBJ2-7	TRBD1	TGTGCCTGTCAGGGGGCAAGTAGGGAGCAGTACTTC	CACQGASREQYF
TRBV18	.	TRBJ2-2	.	TGTGCCAGCTCACCGACAGTGGCCGGGGAGCTGTTTTTT	CASSPTVAGELFF
TRBV20-1	.	TRBJ2-1	TRBD2	TGCAGTGCTTCCTGCGAACTAGCGGGAGAAGAGAATGAGCAGTTCTTC	CSASCELAGEENEQFF
TRBV5-6	.	TRBJ2-1	TRBD2	TGTGCCAGCAGCTTCGAACCCACCGGGACTAGCGGGAGAATCTACAATGAGCAGTTCTTC	CASSFEPTGTSGRIYNEQFF
TRBV10-3	many	TRBJ1-6	.	TGTGCCATCAGTGAGAGACAGCTGGGCTCCTATAATTCACCCCTCCACTTT	CAISERQLGSYNSPLHF
TRBV5-1	few	TRBJ2-7	.	TGCGCCAGCAGCTTGGCCACGGGGGGCCGGGAGCAGTACTTC	CASSLATGGREQYF
TRBV20-1	.	TRBJ2-7	.	TGCAGTGCTAGTATGGGGAGAAACTACGAGCAGTACTTC	CSASMGRNYEQYF
TRBV28	.	TRBJ2-6	TRBD1	TGTGCCAGCAGTTTGGACAGGGCTGGGGCCAACGTCCTGACTTTC	CASSLDRAGANVLTF